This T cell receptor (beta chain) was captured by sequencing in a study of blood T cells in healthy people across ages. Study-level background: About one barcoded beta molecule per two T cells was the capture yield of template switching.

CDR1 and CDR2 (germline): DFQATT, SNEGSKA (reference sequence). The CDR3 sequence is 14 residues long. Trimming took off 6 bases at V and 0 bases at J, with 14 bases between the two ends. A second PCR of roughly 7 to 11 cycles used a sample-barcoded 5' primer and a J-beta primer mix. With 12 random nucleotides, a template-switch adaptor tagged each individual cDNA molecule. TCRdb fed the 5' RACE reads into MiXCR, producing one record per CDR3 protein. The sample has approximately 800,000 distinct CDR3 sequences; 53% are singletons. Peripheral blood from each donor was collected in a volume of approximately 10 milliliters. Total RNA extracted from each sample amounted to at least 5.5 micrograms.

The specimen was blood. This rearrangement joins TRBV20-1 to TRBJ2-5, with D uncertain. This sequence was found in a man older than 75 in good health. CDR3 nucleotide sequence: TGCAGTGCCTCGCAAATAGACAACCAAGAGACCCAGTACTTC. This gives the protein CSASQIDNQETQYF.